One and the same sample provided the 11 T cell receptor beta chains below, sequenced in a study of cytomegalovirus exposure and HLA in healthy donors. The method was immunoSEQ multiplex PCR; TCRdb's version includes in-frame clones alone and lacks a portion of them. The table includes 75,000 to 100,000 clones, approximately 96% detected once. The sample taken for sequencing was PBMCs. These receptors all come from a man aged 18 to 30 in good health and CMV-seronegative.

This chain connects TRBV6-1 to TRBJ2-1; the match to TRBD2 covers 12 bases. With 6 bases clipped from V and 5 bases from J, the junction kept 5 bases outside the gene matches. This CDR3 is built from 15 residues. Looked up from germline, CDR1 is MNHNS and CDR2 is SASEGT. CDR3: CASRSSGRANNEQFF. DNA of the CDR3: TGTGCCAGCAGATCTAGCGGGAGGGCCAACAATGAGCAGTTCTTC.

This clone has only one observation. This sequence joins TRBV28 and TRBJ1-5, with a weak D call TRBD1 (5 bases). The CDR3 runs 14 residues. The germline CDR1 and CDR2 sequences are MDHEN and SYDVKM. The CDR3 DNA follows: TGTGCGGTCAGGGATAGAGTCAGCAATCAGCCCCAGCATTTT. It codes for CAVRDRVSNQPQHF.

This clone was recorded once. CDR3 nucleotides: TGTGCCAGCACCCCCCAGGCTACATACGAGCAGTACTTC. Translating gives CASTPQATYEQYF. The chain couples TRBV7-8 to TRBJ2-7; D unclear. The CDR3 spans 13 residues. The V gene's germline CDR1 is SGHVS and CDR2 FQNEAQ. V dropped 7 bases and J dropped 4 bases, with 14 bases sitting between them.

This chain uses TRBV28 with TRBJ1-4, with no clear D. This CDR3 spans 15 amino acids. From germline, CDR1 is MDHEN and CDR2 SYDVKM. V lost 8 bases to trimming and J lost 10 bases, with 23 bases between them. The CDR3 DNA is TGTGCCAGCCAAACAGTGGCCGGCACCTCTATAAAACTGTTTTTT. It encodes CASQTVAGTSIKLFF. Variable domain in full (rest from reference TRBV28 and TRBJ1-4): DVKVTQSSRYLVKRTGEKVFLECVQDMDHENMFWYRQDPGLGLRLIYFSYDVKMKEKGDIPEGYSVSREKKERFSLILESASTNQTSMYLCASQTVAGTSIKLFFGSGTQLSVL.

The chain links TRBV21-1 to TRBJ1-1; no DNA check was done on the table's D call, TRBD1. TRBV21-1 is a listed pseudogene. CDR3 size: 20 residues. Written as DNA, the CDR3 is TGTGCCAGCAGCAAATGGAGGATCTTAGGACAGGCGAAAATGAACACTGAAGCTTTCTTT. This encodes CASSKWRILGQAKMNTEAFF.

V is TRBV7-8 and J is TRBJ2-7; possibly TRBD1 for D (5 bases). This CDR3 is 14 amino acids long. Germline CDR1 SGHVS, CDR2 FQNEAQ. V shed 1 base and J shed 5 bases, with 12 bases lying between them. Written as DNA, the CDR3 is TGTGCCAGCAGCTTAGTACGGACAAAAAACGAGCAGTACTTC. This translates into CASSLVRTKNEQYF.

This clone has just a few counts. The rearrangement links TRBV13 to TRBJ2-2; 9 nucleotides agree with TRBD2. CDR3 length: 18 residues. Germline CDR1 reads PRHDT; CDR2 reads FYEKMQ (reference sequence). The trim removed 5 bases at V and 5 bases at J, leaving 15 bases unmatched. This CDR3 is CASSIVPGLALGTGELFF. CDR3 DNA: TGTGCCAGCAGCATAGTCCCGGGACTAGCCCTGGGGACCGGGGAGCTGTTTTTT. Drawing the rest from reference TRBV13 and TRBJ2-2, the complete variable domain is AAGVIQSPRHLIKEKRETATLKCYPIPRHDTVYWYQQGPGQDPQFLISFYEKMQSDKGSIPDRFSAQQFSDYHSELNMSSLELGDSALYFCASSIVPGLALGTGELFFGEGSRLTVL.

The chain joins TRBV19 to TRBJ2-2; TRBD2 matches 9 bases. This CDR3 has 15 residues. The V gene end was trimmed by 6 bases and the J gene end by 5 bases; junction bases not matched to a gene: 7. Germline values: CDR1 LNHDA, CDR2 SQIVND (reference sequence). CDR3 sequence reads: CASSGSGSLTGELFF. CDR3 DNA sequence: TGTGCCAGTAGCGGTAGCGGGAGTTTAACCGGGGAGCTGTTTTTT.

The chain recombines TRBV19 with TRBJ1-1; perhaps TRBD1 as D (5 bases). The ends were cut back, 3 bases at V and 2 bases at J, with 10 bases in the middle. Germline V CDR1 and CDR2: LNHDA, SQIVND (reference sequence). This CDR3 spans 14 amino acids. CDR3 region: CASSIWQGNTEAFF. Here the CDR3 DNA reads TGTGCCAGTAGTATTTGGCAGGGAAACACTGAAGCTTTCTTT.

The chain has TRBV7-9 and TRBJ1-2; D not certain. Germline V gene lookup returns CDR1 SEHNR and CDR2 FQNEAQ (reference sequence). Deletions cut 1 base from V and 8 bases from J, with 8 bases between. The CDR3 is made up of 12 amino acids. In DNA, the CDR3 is TGTGCCAGCAGCTTAGTGGGCGCAGGCTACACCTTC. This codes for CASSLVGAGYTF.

Written as DNA, the CDR3 is TGTGCCAGCAGCCCTAGGGGGCCTATCTCTGGAAACACCATATATTTT. It is translated as CASSPRGPISGNTIYF. This rearrangement joins TRBV5-6 to TRBJ1-3; 7 nucleotides align to TRBD1. Germline CDR1 is SGHDT and CDR2 is YYEEEE. The CDR3 is 16 residues long. V was pared by 4 bases and J by 0 bases, with 7 bases of the junction left unmatched.